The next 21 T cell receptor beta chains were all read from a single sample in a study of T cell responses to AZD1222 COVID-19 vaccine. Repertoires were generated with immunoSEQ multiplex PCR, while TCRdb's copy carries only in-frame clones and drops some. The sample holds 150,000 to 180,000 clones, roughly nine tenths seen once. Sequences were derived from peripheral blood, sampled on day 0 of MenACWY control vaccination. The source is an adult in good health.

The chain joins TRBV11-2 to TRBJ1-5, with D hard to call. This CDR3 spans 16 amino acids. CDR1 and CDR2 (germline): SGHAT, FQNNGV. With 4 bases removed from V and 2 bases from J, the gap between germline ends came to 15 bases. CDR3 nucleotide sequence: TGTGCCAGCAGCTCGGACCCCCTGGGTCGCAATCAGCCCCAGCATTTT. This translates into CASSSDPLGRNQPQHF.

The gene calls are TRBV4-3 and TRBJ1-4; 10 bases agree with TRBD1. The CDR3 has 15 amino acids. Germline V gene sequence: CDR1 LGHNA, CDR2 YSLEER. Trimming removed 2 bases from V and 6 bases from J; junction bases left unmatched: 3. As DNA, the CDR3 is TGCGCCAGCAGCCAACCCGGGACAGGGGATGAAAAACTGTTTTTT. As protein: CASSQPGTGDEKLFF.

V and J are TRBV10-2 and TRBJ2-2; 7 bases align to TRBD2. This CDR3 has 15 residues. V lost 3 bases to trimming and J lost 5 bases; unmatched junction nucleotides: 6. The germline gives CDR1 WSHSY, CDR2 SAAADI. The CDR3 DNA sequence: TGCGCCAGCAGTGATCCGGGAGGTAGGACCGGGGAGCTGTTTTTT. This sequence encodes CASSDPGGRTGELFF.

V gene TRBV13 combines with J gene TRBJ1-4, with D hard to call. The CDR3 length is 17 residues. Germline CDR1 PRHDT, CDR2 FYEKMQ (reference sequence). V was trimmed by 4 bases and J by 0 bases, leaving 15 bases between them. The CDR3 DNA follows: TGTGCCAGCAGCTACTACTCCGGGGAGGCAACTAATGAAAAACTGTTTTTT. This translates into CASSYYSGEATNEKLFF.

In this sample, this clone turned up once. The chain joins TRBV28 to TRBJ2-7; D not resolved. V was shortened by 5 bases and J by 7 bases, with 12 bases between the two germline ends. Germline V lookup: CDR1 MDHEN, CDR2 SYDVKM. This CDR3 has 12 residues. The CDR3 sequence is CASSATYPEQYV. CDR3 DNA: TGTGCCAGCAGTGCAACCTACCCGGAGCAGTACGTC.

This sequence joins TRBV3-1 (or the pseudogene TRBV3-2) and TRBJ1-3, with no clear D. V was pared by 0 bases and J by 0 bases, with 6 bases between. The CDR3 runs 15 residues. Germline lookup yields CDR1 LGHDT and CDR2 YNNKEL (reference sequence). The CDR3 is CASSQDTISGNTIYF. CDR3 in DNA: TGTGCCAGCAGCCAAGATACCATCTCTGGAAACACCATATATTTT.

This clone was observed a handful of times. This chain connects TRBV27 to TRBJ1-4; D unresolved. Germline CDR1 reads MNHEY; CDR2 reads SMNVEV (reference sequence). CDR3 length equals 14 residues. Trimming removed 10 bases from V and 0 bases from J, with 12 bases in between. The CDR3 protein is CAITQRATNEKLFF. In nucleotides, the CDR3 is TGTGCCATTACCCAAAGAGCAACTAATGAAAAACTGTTTTTT.

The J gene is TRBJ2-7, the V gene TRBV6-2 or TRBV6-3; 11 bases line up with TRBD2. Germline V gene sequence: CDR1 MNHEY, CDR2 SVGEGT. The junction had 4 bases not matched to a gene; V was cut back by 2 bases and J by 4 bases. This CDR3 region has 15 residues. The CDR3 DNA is TGTGCCAGCAGTTACCGGCTAGCGGGAGGTTACGAGCAGTACTTC. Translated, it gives CASSYRLAGGYEQYF.

Written as DNA, the CDR3 is TGTGCCAGCAGCCGGGACGGGACATCCTACGAGCAGTACGTC. Its protein is CASSRDGTSYEQYV. The rearrangement joins TRBV2 to TRBJ2-7, with D tentatively TRBD1 (6 bases). Germline lookup yields CDR1 SNHLY and CDR2 FYNNEI. V lost 6 bases to trimming and J lost 1 base, with 13 bases between them. The CDR3 has 14 residues.

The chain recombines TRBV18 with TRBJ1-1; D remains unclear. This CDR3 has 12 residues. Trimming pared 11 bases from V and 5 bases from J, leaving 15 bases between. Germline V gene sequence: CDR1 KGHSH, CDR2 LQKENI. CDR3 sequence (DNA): TGTGCCTCGTCTCCGGGCCGAACTGAAGCTTTCTTT. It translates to CASSPGRTEAFF.

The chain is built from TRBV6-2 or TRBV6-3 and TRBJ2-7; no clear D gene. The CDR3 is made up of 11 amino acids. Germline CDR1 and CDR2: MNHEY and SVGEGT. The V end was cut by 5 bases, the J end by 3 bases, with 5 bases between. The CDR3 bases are TGTGCCAGCAGTCCACTCTACGAGCAGTACTTC. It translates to CASSPLYEQYF.

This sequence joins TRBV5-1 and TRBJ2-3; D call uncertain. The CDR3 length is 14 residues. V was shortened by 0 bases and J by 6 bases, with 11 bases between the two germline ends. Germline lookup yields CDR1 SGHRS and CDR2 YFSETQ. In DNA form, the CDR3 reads TGCGCCAGCAGCTTGGCAGGCTTCCGCGATACGCAGTATTTT. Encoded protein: CASSLAGFRDTQYF.

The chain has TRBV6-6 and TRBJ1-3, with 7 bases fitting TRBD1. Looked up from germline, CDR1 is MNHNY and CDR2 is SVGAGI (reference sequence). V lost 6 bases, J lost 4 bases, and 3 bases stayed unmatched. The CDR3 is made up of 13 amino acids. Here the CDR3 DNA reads TGTGCCAGCAGGTCGGACAGGGGAAACACCATATATTTT. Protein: CASRSDRGNTIYF.

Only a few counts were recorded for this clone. CDR3 coding DNA: TGTGCCAGCAGCTTGTACGGAGGGGGAGCGTCCTACGAGCAGTACGTC. This translates into CASSLYGGGASYEQYV. The V and J genes are TRBV5-6 and TRBJ2-7, with D perhaps matching TRBD1 or TRBD2 (6 bases each). CDR3 size: 16 residues. V was pared by 1 base and J by 1 base, with 15 bases between. The V gene's germline CDR1 is SGHDT and CDR2 YYEEEE.

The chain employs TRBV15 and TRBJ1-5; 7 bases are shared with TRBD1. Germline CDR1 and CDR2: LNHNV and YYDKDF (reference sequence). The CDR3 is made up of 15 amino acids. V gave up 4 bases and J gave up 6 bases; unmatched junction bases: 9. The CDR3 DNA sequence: TGTGCCACCAGCACCCGGGACAGTGGGGGTCAGCCCCAGCATTTT. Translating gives CATSTRDSGGQPQHF.

CDR3 coding DNA: TGCGCCAGCAGCCTTGCCCCCGACAGTCCGTTCTATGGCTACACCTTC. This gives the protein CASSLAPDSPFYGYTF. The chain couples TRBV5-1 to TRBJ1-2, with D perhaps TRBD1 (5 bases). This CDR3 comprises 16 residues. CDR1 is SGHRS and CDR2 is YFSETQ in the germline V gene. The V end lost 4 bases, the J end lost 4 bases, and 20 bases lay between the germline ends.

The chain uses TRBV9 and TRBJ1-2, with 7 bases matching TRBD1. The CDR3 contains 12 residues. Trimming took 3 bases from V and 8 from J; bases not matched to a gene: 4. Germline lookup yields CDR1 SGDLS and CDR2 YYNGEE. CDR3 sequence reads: CASSGDSEGYTF. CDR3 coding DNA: TGTGCCAGCAGCGGGGACAGTGAAGGCTACACCTTC.

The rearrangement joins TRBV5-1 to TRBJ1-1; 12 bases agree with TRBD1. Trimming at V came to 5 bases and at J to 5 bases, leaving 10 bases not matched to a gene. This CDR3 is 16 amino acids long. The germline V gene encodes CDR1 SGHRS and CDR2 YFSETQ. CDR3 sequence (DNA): TGCGCCAGCAGACTCCGGGACAGGGGGCAGGGGACTGAAGCTTTCTTT. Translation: CASRLRDRGQGTEAFF.

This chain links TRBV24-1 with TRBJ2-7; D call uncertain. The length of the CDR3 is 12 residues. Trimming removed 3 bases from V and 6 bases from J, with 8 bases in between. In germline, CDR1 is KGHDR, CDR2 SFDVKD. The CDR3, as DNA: TGTGCCACCAGTGATCCCGGGTCCGAGCAGTACTTC. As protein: CATSDPGSEQYF.

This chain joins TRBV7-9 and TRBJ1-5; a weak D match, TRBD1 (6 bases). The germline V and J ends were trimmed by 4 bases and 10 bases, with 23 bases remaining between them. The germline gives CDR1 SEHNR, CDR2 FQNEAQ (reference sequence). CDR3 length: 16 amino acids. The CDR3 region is CASSSQGTPRGQPQHF. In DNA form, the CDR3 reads TGTGCCAGCAGCTCTCAGGGGACACCAAGGGGCCAACCCCAGCATTTT. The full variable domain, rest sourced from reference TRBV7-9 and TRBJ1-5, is DTGVSQNPRHKITKRGQNVTFRCDPISEHNRLYWYRQTLGQGPEFLTYFQNEAQLEKSRLLSDRFSAERPKGSFSTLEIQRTEQGDSAMYLCASSSQGTPRGQPQHFGDGTRLSIL.

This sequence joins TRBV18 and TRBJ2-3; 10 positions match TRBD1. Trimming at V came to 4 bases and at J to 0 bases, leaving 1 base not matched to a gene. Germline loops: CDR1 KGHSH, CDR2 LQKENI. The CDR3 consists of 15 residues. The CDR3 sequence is CASSRGQGSTDTQYF. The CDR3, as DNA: TGTGCCAGCTCACGGGGACAGGGGAGCACAGATACGCAGTATTTT. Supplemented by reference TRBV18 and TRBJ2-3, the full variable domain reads NAGVMQNPRHLVRRRGQEARLRCSPMKGHSHVYWYRQLPEEGLKFMVYLQKENIIDESGMPKERFSAEFPKEGPSILRIQQVVRGDSAAYFCASSRGQGSTDTQYFGPGTRLTVL.